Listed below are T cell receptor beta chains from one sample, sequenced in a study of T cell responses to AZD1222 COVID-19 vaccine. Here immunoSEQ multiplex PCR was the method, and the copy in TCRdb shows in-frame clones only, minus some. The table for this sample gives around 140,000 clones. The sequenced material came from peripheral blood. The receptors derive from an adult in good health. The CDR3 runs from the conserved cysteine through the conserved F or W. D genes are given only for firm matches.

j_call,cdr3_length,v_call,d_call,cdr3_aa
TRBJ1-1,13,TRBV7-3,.,CASSLTVNTEAFF
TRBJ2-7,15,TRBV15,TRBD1,CATSPATGQFLKQYF
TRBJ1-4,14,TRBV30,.,CAWSSRLTNEKLFF
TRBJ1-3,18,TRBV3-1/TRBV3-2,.,CASSLSKWNEWSGNTIYF
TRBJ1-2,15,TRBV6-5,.,CASSTNGGGNYGYTF
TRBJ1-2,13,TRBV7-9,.,CASSLDTTYGYTF
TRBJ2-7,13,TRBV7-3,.,CASSFTRSYEQYF
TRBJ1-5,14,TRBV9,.,CASSASIGNQPQHF
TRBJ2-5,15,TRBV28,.,CASRQTGGWQETQYF
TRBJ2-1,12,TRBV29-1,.,CSAGGGYNEQFF
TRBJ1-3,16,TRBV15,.,CATSGSPGSSGNTIYF
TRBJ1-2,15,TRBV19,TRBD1,CASSPQARTGNGYTF
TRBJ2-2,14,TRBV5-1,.,CASSLSLGTGELFF
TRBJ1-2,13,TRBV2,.,CASRPGTRPGYTF
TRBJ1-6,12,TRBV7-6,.,CASRQGSTPLHF
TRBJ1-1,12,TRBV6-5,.,CASSLRGTEAFF
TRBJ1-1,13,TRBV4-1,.,CASSQNSDTEAFF
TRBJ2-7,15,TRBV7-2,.,CASSLAAGGGDEQYF
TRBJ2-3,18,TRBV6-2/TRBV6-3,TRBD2,CASSYTGLAGATSDTQYF
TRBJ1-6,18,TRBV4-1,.,CASSQEAPGGRRPSPLHF
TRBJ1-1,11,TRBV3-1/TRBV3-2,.,CASSQAGEAFF
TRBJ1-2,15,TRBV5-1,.,CASSPTLGGGYGYTF
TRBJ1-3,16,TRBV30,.,CAWSMGSAASGNTIYF
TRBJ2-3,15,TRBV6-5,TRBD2,CASSRGGADADTQYF
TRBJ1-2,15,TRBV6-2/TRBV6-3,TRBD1,CASSYSRDRVDGYTF
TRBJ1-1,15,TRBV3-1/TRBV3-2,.,CASSQGYERNTEAFF
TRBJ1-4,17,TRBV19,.,CASSIPLGGSTNEKLFF
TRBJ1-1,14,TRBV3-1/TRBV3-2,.,CASSQVREFTEAFF
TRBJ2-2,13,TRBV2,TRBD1,CAGRTGWTGELFF
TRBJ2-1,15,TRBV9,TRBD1,CASSGRQGALAEQFF
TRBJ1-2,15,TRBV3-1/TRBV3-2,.,CASSPDPGPNYGYTF
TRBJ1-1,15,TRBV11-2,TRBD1,CASSLITGGNTEAFF
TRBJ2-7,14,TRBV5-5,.,CASSSWASVVEQYF
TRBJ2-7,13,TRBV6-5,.,CASSRTSAYEQYF
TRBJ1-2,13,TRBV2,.,CASTPSPVFGYTF
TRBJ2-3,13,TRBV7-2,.,CASTTQVADTQYF
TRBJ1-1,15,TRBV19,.,CASSIGRQANTEAFF
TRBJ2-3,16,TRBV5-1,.,CASSPPLGGATDTQYF
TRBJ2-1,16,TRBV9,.,CASSVGVGRGHNEQFF
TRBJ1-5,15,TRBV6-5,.,CASRTGGHSNQPQHF
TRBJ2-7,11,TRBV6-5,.,CASSATSIRYF
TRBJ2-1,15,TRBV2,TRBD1,CASSDRTGAYNEQFF
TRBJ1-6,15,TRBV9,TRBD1,CASSVTDRENSPLHF
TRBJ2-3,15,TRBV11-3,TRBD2,CASSLSAGRADTQYF
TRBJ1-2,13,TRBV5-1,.,CASSGELGYGYTF
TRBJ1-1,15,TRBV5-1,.,CASSSQVGGNTEAFF
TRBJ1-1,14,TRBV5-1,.,CASTPQGANTEAFF
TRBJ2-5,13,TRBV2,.,CASSEGELETQYF
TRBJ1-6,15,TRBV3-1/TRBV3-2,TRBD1,CASKGQGGLNSPLHF
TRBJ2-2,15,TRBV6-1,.,CASRQTTGSTGELFF
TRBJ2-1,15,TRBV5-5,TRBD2,CASSRLAEPLNEQFF
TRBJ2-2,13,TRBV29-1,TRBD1,CSVVDRDTGELFF
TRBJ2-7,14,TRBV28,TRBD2,CASGIAGGFKEQYF
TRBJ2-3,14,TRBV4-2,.,CASSQGPSTDTQYF